These T cell receptor beta chains were read from a single sample in a study of radiotherapy plus CTLA-4 blockade in lung cancer. Assay used: immunoSEQ multiplex PCR; TCRdb lists only in-frame clones, some missing. The repertoire holds 110,000 or so clones, 75% to 80% seen once, with about 5.2% in the top ten. The sequenced sample was peripheral blood, obtained from a patient treated with radiotherapy plus ipilimumab. These TCRs come from a human donor with non-small cell lung cancer who had a partial response to radiotherapy plus ipilimumab. Both conserved end residues are part of each CDR3.

j_call v_call cdr3_aa
TRBJ1-4 TRBV7-9 CASSLQYEKLFF
TRBJ2-2 TRBV10-3 CANTNTGELFF
TRBJ2-5 TRBV29-1 CSAGGPQGWGETQYF
TRBJ2-5 TRBV25-1 CASTLTSVYQETQYF
TRBJ1-5 TRBV29-1 CSVGETGGTTPQHF
TRBJ2-3 TRBV7-6 CASSDDLDTQYF
TRBJ1-2 TRBV20-1 CSARVYGYTF
TRBJ2-1 TRBV6-5 CASSSRQASSYNEQFF
TRBJ2-1 TRBV18 CASSPPGAGVSNEQFF
TRBJ2-3 TRBV2 CASNGQGTDTQYF
TRBJ2-5 TRBV6-1 CASSEFRGETQYF
TRBJ1-1 TRBV4-1 CASSQEMDINTEAFF
TRBJ2-1 TRBV6-6 CASSYDSFNEQFF
TRBJ2-3 TRBV29-1 CSVPRQQTTDTQYF
TRBJ2-1 TRBV5-1 CASSLEGRPSYNEQFF
TRBJ2-1 TRBV10-1 CASRAGQYNEQFF